This is a list of T cell receptor beta chains from one sample in a study of neurological immune-mediated disorders. In TCRdb, the 5' RACE reads were re-called with MiXCR into one record per CDR3 protein. The repertoire includes 77,000 or so distinct CDR3 sequences, about 9.4% of them detected once, and around 1.7% sits in the top ten. Sequenced sample: PBMCs. Receptors were obtained from a man aged 50 or older in good health. The CDR3 runs from the conserved cysteine through the conserved F or W. The D gene is left open where the match is weak. Rows give clone size only sometimes, using once, few, many, or a class for an expanded clone.

v_gene: TRBV28; j_gene: TRBJ2-7; len: 13; d_gene: NA; abundance: many; CDR3aa: CASRMAPAYEQYF; CDR3nt: TGTGCCAGCAGGATGGCACCAGCCTACGAGCAGTACTTC
v_gene: TRBV12-3/TRBV12-4; j_gene: TRBJ2-4; len: 14; d_gene: NA; abundance: many; CDR3aa: CASSLTPFGTIQYF; CDR3nt: TGTGCCAGCAGTCTGACTCCCTTCGGGACCATTCAGTACTTC
v_gene: TRBV12-3/TRBV12-4; j_gene: TRBJ2-7; len: 15; d_gene: NA; abundance: many; CDR3aa: CASRISGPNSYEQYF; CDR3nt: TGTGCCAGCAGGATTTCGGGGCCCAATTCCTACGAGCAGTACTTC
v_gene: TRBV25-1; j_gene: TRBJ2-7; len: 14; d_gene: TRBD2; abundance: many; CDR3aa: CASSEFISGSEQYF; CDR3nt: TGTGCCAGCAGTGAATTTATTAGCGGGAGCGAGCAGTACTTC
v_gene: TRBV5-1; j_gene: TRBJ1-3; len: 15; d_gene: TRBD1; abundance: many; CDR3aa: CASRETGATGNTIYF; CDR3nt: TGCGCCAGCAGGGAAACAGGGGCTACTGGAAACACCATATATTTT
v_gene: TRBV5-1; j_gene: TRBJ1-2; len: 13; d_gene: NA; abundance: many; CDR3aa: CASSFGTNYGYTF; CDR3nt: TGCGCCAGCAGCTTCGGAACTAACTATGGCTACACCTTC
v_gene: TRBV29-1; j_gene: TRBJ2-3; len: 14; d_gene: NA; abundance: few; CDR3aa: CSVERGRGTDTQYF; CDR3nt: TGCAGCGTCGAACGGGGGCGGGGAACAGATACGCAGTATTTT
v_gene: TRBV20-1; j_gene: TRBJ1-6; len: 15; d_gene: NA; abundance: NA; CDR3aa: CRAEVGARFNSPLHF; CDR3nt: TGCAGAGCAGAGGTGGGGGCGAGGTTTAATTCACCCCTCCACTTT
v_gene: TRBV5-1; j_gene: TRBJ2-7; len: 14; d_gene: NA; abundance: many; CDR3aa: CASSFYEATYEQYF; CDR3nt: TGCGCCAGCAGCTTTTACGAGGCCACCTACGAGCAGTACTTC
v_gene: TRBV7-9; j_gene: TRBJ2-7; len: 11; d_gene: NA; abundance: many; CDR3aa: CASTDSYEQYF; CDR3nt: TGTGCCAGCACCGACAGTTACGAGCAGTACTTC
v_gene: TRBV20-1; j_gene: TRBJ2-3; len: 13; d_gene: TRBD1; abundance: many; CDR3aa: CSACGTGTDTQYF; CDR3nt: TGCAGTGCTTGTGGGACAGGCACAGATACGCAGTATTTT
v_gene: TRBV7-3; j_gene: TRBJ2-3; len: 16; d_gene: NA; abundance: many; CDR3aa: CASSLGAHPSGDTQYF; CDR3nt: TGTGCCAGCAGCTTAGGGGCCCACCCATCGGGAGATACGCAGTATTTT
v_gene: TRBV6-2/TRBV6-3; j_gene: TRBJ2-7; len: 11; d_gene: NA; abundance: NA; CDR3aa: CASSYADEQYF; CDR3nt: TGTGCCAGCAGTTACGCGGATGAGCAGTACTTC
v_gene: TRBV7-2; j_gene: TRBJ1-2; len: 16; d_gene: NA; abundance: NA; CDR3aa: CASSQPPYSPEDGYTF; CDR3nt: TGTGCCAGCAGCCAGCCCCCTTATTCGCCGGAGGATGGCTACACCTTC
v_gene: TRBV5-1; j_gene: TRBJ2-6; len: 15; d_gene: NA; abundance: many; CDR3aa: CASSLVVGGANVLTF; CDR3nt: TGCGCCAGCAGCTTGGTAGTGGGTGGGGCCAACGTCCTGACTTTC
v_gene: TRBV7-8; j_gene: TRBJ2-6; len: 15; d_gene: NA; abundance: many; CDR3aa: CASSLLVSGANVLTF; CDR3nt: TGTGCCAGCAGCCTACTCGTATCTGGGGCCAACGTCCTGACTTTC
v_gene: TRBV10-3; j_gene: TRBJ2-3; len: 16; d_gene: TRBD2; abundance: many; CDR3aa: CAISGAGGTGTDTQYF; CDR3nt: TGTGCCATCAGTGGCGCGGGGGGGACAGGCACAGATACGCAGTATTTT
v_gene: TRBV20-1; j_gene: TRBJ2-2; len: 14; d_gene: TRBD1; abundance: many; CDR3aa: CSARDGTGTGELFF; CDR3nt: TGCAGTGCTAGAGACGGGACAGGGACCGGGGAGCTGTTTTTT
v_gene: TRBV28; j_gene: TRBJ2-2; len: 15; d_gene: TRBD2; abundance: many; CDR3aa: CASTTSGRRSGELFF; CDR3nt: TGTGCCAGCACCACTAGCGGGAGGAGGTCCGGGGAGCTGTTTTTT
v_gene: TRBV19; j_gene: TRBJ2-7; len: 14; d_gene: NA; abundance: many; CDR3aa: CATWGGPDSYEQYF; CDR3nt: TGTGCCACCTGGGGGGGGCCTGACTCCTACGAGCAGTACTTC
v_gene: TRBV7-2; j_gene: TRBJ1-5; len: 12; d_gene: NA; abundance: many; CDR3aa: CASSPPNQPQHF; CDR3nt: TGTGCCAGCAGCCCCCCAAATCAGCCCCAGCATTTT
v_gene: TRBV5-1; j_gene: TRBJ2-7; len: 16; d_gene: NA; abundance: many; CDR3aa: CASTEAPVGNMEKQYF; CDR3nt: TGCGCCAGCACCGAAGCTCCAGTTGGGAACATGGAAAAGCAGTACTTC
v_gene: TRBV5-1; j_gene: TRBJ1-1; len: 13; d_gene: NA; abundance: many; CDR3aa: CASSLDTEYEAFF; CDR3nt: TGCGCCAGCAGCTTGGACACGGAGTATGAAGCTTTCTTT
v_gene: TRBV29-1; j_gene: TRBJ1-3; len: 12; d_gene: NA; abundance: many; CDR3aa: CSVGGFGNTIYF; CDR3nt: TGCAGCGTTGGAGGCTTCGGAAACACCATATATTTT
v_gene: TRBV10-3; j_gene: TRBJ1-1; len: 15; d_gene: TRBD1; abundance: many; CDR3aa: CAINSPTGMNTEAFF; CDR3nt: TGTGCCATCAATTCACCGACAGGGATGAACACTGAAGCTTTCTTT
v_gene: TRBV7-2; j_gene: TRBJ1-6; len: 16; d_gene: NA; abundance: many; CDR3aa: CASSLVESSYNSPLHF; CDR3nt: TGTGCCAGCAGCTTAGTGGAGAGCTCCTATAATTCACCCCTCCACTTT
v_gene: TRBV29-1; j_gene: TRBJ2-2; len: 15; d_gene: TRBD1; abundance: many; CDR3aa: CSALPGGKGAGELFF; CDR3nt: TGCAGCGCCCTGCCAGGGGGCAAGGGCGCCGGGGAGCTGTTTTTT
v_gene: TRBV7-3; j_gene: TRBJ2-7; len: 14; d_gene: NA; abundance: NA; CDR3aa: CASSLEAGNYEQYF; CDR3nt: TGTGCCAGCAGCTTAGAGGCCGGCAACTACGAGCAGTACTTC
v_gene: TRBV7-2; j_gene: TRBJ2-1; len: 15; d_gene: NA; abundance: NA; CDR3aa: CASNRELISYNEKFF; CDR3nt: TGTGCCAGCAACCGAGAGTTGATATCGTACAATGAGAAGTTCTTC
v_gene: TRBV7-3; j_gene: TRBJ1-1; len: 13; d_gene: NA; abundance: many; CDR3aa: CASSRGPNTEAFF; CDR3nt: TGTGCCAGCAGTAGGGGCCCGAACACTGAAGCTTTCTTT
v_gene: TRBV10-3; j_gene: TRBJ2-3; len: 16; d_gene: TRBD2; abundance: many; CDR3aa: CAISGAPSGSADTQYF; CDR3nt: TGTGCCATCAGTGGGGCCCCTAGCGGGAGCGCAGATACGCAGTATTTT
v_gene: TRBV21-1; j_gene: TRBJ1-2; len: 19; d_gene: NA; abundance: many; CDR3aa: CASSKVSRIDPGNSYGYTF; CDR3nt: TGTGCCAGCAGCAAAGTTTCGCGAATAGACCCAGGAAATTCCTATGGCTACACCTTC
v_gene: TRBV11-2; j_gene: TRBJ2-1; len: 14; d_gene: NA; abundance: NA; CDR3aa: CASSLVIAAGKQFF; CDR3nt: TGTGCCAGCAGCTTAGTTATAGCGGCGGGGAAGCAGTTCTTC
v_gene: TRBV5-1; j_gene: TRBJ2-3; len: 15; d_gene: NA; abundance: many; CDR3aa: CASSLGALNTDTQYF; CDR3nt: TGCGCCAGCAGCTTGGGCGCACTTAACACAGATACGCAGTATTTT
v_gene: TRBV4-1; j_gene: TRBJ2-1; len: 15; d_gene: TRBD1; abundance: many; CDR3aa: CASSQGQGLPNEQFF; CDR3nt: TGCGCCAGCAGCCAAGGACAGGGCCTCCCCAATGAGCAGTTCTTC
v_gene: TRBV9; j_gene: TRBJ2-2; len: 12; d_gene: NA; abundance: many; CDR3aa: CASSVATGELFF; CDR3nt: TGTGCCAGCAGCGTAGCCACCGGGGAGCTGTTTTTT
v_gene: TRBV28; j_gene: TRBJ2-7; len: 12; d_gene: NA; abundance: NA; CDR3aa: CASTSRRYEQYF; CDR3nt: TGTGCCAGCACCTCGCGGCGGTACGAGCAGTACTTC
v_gene: TRBV20-1; j_gene: TRBJ2-1; len: 13; d_gene: NA; abundance: many; CDR3aa: CSARDGSGSEQFF; CDR3nt: TGCAGTGCTAGAGATGGAAGCGGTTCTGAGCAGTTCTTC
v_gene: TRBV28; j_gene: TRBJ2-7; len: 14; d_gene: NA; abundance: many; CDR3aa: CASSRNREIREQYF; CDR3nt: TGTGCCAGCAGTCGCAACCGGGAGATCAGGGAGCAGTACTTC
v_gene: TRBV20-1; j_gene: TRBJ1-1; len: 11; d_gene: NA; abundance: many; CDR3aa: CSAPEGLQAFF; CDR3nt: TGCAGTGCCCCGGAGGGCCTTCAAGCTTTCTTT
v_gene: TRBV7-3; j_gene: TRBJ2-5; len: 14; d_gene: NA; abundance: many; CDR3aa: CANRGKGDQETQYF; CDR3nt: TGTGCCAACCGAGGGAAAGGGGATCAAGAGACCCAGTACTTC
v_gene: TRBV7-8; j_gene: TRBJ2-5; len: 17; d_gene: TRBD2; abundance: NA; CDR3aa: CASSSGLAGGRQETQYF; CDR3nt: TGTGCCAGCAGCTCGGGACTAGCGGGGGGGAGGCAAGAGACCCAGTACTTC
v_gene: TRBV28; j_gene: TRBJ1-5; len: 13; d_gene: TRBD1; abundance: many; CDR3aa: CASFDRGNQPQHF; CDR3nt: TGTGCCAGCTTCGACAGGGGAAATCAGCCCCAGCATTTT
v_gene: TRBV28; j_gene: TRBJ1-2; len: 12; d_gene: NA; abundance: many; CDR3aa: CASGPLRGGYTF; CDR3nt: TGTGCCAGTGGGCCCCTACGAGGGGGCTACACCTTC
v_gene: TRBV9; j_gene: TRBJ1-1; len: 14; d_gene: NA; abundance: many; CDR3aa: CASSGGTRGTEAFF; CDR3nt: TGTGCCAGCAGCGGCGGGACGAGAGGGACTGAAGCTTTCTTT
v_gene: TRBV12-3/TRBV12-4; j_gene: TRBJ2-3; len: 15; d_gene: NA; abundance: many; CDR3aa: CASRYRVEGTDTQYF; CDR3nt: TGTGCCAGCAGATACAGGGTAGAGGGCACAGATACGCAGTATTTT
v_gene: TRBV6-2/TRBV6-3; j_gene: TRBJ2-2; len: 17; d_gene: NA; abundance: many; CDR3aa: CASSPLVAEGNTGELFF; CDR3nt: TGTGCCAGCAGCCCGTTGGTCGCCGAAGGGAACACCGGGGAGCTGTTTTTT
v_gene: TRBV20-1; j_gene: TRBJ1-6; len: 17; d_gene: NA; abundance: many; CDR3aa: CSARPSGIRLYNSPLHF; CDR3nt: TGCAGTGCTAGACCCTCCGGGATCCGGCTTTATAATTCACCCCTCCACTTT
v_gene: TRBV28; j_gene: TRBJ1-5; len: 16; d_gene: NA; abundance: many; CDR3aa: CASSFGGFYSNQPQHF; CDR3nt: TGTGCCAGCAGTTTTGGAGGGTTTTATAGCAATCAGCCCCAGCATTTT
v_gene: TRBV7-2; j_gene: TRBJ1-1; len: 15; d_gene: NA; abundance: many; CDR3aa: CASSLDGGTGAEAFF; CDR3nt: TGTGCCAGCAGCTTAGACGGGGGGACGGGGGCTGAAGCTTTCTTT
v_gene: TRBV6-2/TRBV6-3; j_gene: TRBJ2-1; len: 14; d_gene: NA; abundance: once; CDR3aa: CASSYSAFNNEQFF; CDR3nt: TGTGCCAGCAGTTACTCAGCATTTAACAATGAGCAGTTCTTC
v_gene: TRBV7-9; j_gene: TRBJ2-2; len: 18; d_gene: NA; abundance: many; CDR3aa: CASSLGQTHTSNTGELFF; CDR3nt: TGTGCCAGCAGCTTAGGACAGACCCACACCTCGAACACCGGGGAGCTGTTTTTT
v_gene: TRBV5-1; j_gene: TRBJ2-7; len: 15; d_gene: TRBD2; abundance: many; CDR3aa: CASSPGTSAIYEQYF; CDR3nt: TGCGCCAGCAGCCCCGGGACTAGCGCTATCTACGAGCAGTACTTC
v_gene: TRBV6-2/TRBV6-3; j_gene: TRBJ2-7; len: 15; d_gene: TRBD2; abundance: many; CDR3aa: CASSVYGGSAREQYF; CDR3nt: TGTGCCAGCAGTGTTTACGGGGGGTCTGCCCGCGAGCAGTACTTC